This T cell receptor beta chain was sequenced in a study of graft-versus-host responses after intestinal transplantation. Study overall: Transplant recipients had multivisceral, liver-intestinal, or isolated intestinal grafts. All recipients were given anti-thymocyte globulin induction, and tacrolimus and steroids were then administered for approximately 3 years. Overall study findings and caveats: Early post-transplant HvG declines tracked with peak circulating GvH clone levels.

In this sample, this clone turned up once. What it binds is not known. Trimming pared 5 bases from V and 3 bases from J, leaving 10 bases between. The CDR3 runs to 13 residues. CDR1 and CDR2 from the germline V gene are MNHEY and SVGAGI. Assay used: immunoSEQ multiplex PCR; TCRdb lists only in-frame clones, some missing. The sample lists some 120,000 clones, approximately 93% occurring once. This sequence originates from a human donor who was the organ donor for an intestinal transplant. Sequencing was performed on unstimulated CD8+ T cells sorted from spleen or lymph node cells, taken before transplant. The chain carries TRBV6-5 and TRBJ2-5; a weak D match, TRBD1 (6 bases). CDR3 residues: CASSRRDKETQYF. The CDR3 coding sequence is TGTGCCAGCAGTCGCCGGGACAAAGAGACCCAGTACTTC.